This TCR beta chain was sequenced during a study of T-cell memory formation after mild COVID-19 (dated by TCRdb to the early 2020s). Some background on the complete study: TCR sequence clusters from the two donors were found to be largely donor specific. Longitudinal TCRalpha and TCRbeta repertoire sequencing tracked T-cell clones expanding and contracting after mild COVID-19 in a couple of donors. The cohort was made up of two young adult volunteers, one female and one male, who were previously healthy.

Points on this clonotype: Which antigen it targets is not known. Base qualities are missing; no much larger clone stands one base away.

The research as a whole found: Some responding clones were detected in pre-infection memory, which suggested that pre-existing cross-reactive memory T cells had joined the SARS-CoV-2 response. Whether the second-wave clones peaking on day 37 were SARS-CoV-2 specific was not confirmed. Balanced CD4/CD8 phenotypes were observed for clones contracting from day 15 to 85, whereas a bias towards CD4+ was observed for a second wave of clones expanding from day 15 to 37. The study included only a couple of mild cases, and larger cohorts that include severe cases with pre-infection samples were judged to be necessary. Contracting CD4+ clones appeared mostly in the CM and EM memory subsets, whereas CD8+ clones were enriched in EMRA.

The CDR3 starts with the cysteine, ends with the phenylalanine, and has 11 residues. Kept here is only the CDR3 DNA, which spans 33 bases and is read in frame from base 1. The junction shows trimming of 5 bases on V and 6 bases on J, plus 7 bases between the germline ends. Taken from the germline V gene, the CDR1 and CDR2 loops are SGHVS and FNYEAQ. The run used an Illumina NovaSeq 6000. Using 5'RACE with constant-segment primers, TCRalpha and TCRbeta cDNA libraries were constructed, with sample barcodes and unique molecular identifiers added in the process. Trizol reagent was used to extract RNA from every sample. Amplification of the libraries took two PCR steps, and the second step added a second sample barcode plus Illumina TruSeq adapters. Sequencing of the libraries was done on an Illumina NovaSeq, producing 2 x 150 bp paired-end reads. The authors' analysis ran thus. Reads were demultiplexed and collapsed into UMI-guided consensus sequences with migec v1.2.7. Using mixcr v2.1.11, UMI consensuses were aligned to TRA and TRB V and J templates and then assembled into clonotypes. Clonotypes were classified as expanded or contracted when called significant by both edgeR and NoisET, with noise models trained on biological replicates. For edgeR calls, the thresholds were a false discovery rate-adjusted p below 0.01 and a log2 fold-change of 1. As an exploratory analysis of dynamics, max-normalized trajectories of the 1000 most abundant clonotypes were examined with PCA combined with hierarchical clustering. Separately sequenced CD4+ and CD8+ repertoires were used to assign the CD4 or CD8 phenotype of responding clones. TCRdb handled the public reads itself, with Q25 trimming in fastp and clone calling in MiXCR, and kept productive beta chains. Rows are unified per CDR3 protein, each entry keeping the most common DNA and genes. V and J calls and clone size were set by TCRdb, not the authors. The sample table shows roughly 190,000 distinct CDR3 sequences, and roughly 10% are seen once. The top ten hold approximately 3% of the sample.

PBMCs were isolated by Ficoll-Paque density gradient centrifugation. The receptor comes from a man younger than 35 who had mild COVID-19 (a few samples of this study predate the infection). The sample titles of this study are shuffled in the database, so cell type and time point are left out; the donor was told from shared clones. The material sequenced was PBMCs or a T cell subset sorted from them (not recorded which). This chain joins TRBV7-6 to TRBJ2-5; the D gene cannot be resolved reliably. The CDR3 protein is CASSERKTQYF. The base sequence is TGTGCCAGCAGCGAAAGGAAGACCCAGTACTTC.